This TCR beta chain stems from a study of blood T cell repertoires in COVID-19. Study information: Spain, Italy and the United States supplied samples that represented acute and convalescent COVID-19.

As handled by the study authors: How many nucleated cells were present was estimated from reference gene primer amplification. Here immunoSEQ multiplex PCR was the method, and the copy in TCRdb shows in-frame clones only, minus some. The V and J calls and the clone size are those of that table, but D and trimming were determined from the DNA. The sample lists some 300,000 clones; around 88% were seen once. Trimming took 7 bases from V and 0 from J, leaving 19 bases between them. The CDR3 is 18 residues long. Germline V gives CDR1 ENHRY, CDR2 SYGVKD. The sample was peripheral blood. The TCR originated in a woman aged 25 to 39 who had recovered from COVID-19. The chain is built from TRBV10-3 and TRBJ2-6; TRBD2 might be the D (5 bases). CDR3 residues: CAITEWQSSYSGANVLTF. CDR3 DNA: TGTGCCATCACAGAGTGGCAGTCTAGCTACTCTGGGGCCAACGTCCTGACTTTC.